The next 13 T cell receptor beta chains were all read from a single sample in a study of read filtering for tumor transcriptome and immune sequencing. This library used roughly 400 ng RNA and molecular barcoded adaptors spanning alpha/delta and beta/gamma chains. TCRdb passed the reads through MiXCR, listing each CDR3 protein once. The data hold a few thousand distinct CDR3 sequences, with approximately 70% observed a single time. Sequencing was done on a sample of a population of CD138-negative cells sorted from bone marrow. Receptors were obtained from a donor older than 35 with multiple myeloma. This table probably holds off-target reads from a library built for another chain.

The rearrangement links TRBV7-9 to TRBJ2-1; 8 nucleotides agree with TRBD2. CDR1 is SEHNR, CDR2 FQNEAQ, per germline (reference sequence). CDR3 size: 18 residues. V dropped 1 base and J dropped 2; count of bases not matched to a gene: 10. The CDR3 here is CASSLVREGREPYNEQFF. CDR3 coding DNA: TGTGCCAGCAGCTTAGTACGGGAGGGCCGTGAGCCCTACAATGAGCAGTTCTTC.

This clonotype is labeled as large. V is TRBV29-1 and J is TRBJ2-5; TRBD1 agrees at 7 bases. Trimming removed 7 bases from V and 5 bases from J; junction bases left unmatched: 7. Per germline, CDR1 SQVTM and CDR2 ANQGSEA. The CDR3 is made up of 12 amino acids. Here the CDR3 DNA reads TGCAGCGCACAGGGGTTTACGGAGACCCAGTACTTC. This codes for CSAQGFTETQYF.

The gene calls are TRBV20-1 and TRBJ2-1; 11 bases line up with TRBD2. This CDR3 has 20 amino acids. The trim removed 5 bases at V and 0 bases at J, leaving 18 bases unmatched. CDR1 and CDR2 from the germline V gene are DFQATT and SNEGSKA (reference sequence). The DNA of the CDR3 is TGCAGTGCTGGAGGCCCGTTAGGGACTAGCGGTTTTAGCTCCTACAATGAGCAGTTCTTC. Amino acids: CSAGGPLGTSGFSSYNEQFF.

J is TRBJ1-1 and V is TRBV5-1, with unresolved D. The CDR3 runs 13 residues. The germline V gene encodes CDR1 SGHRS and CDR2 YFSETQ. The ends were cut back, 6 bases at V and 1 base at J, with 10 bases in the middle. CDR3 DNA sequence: TGCGCCAGCAAGACGGCCCCGAACACTGAAGCTTTCTTT. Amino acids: CASKTAPNTEAFF.

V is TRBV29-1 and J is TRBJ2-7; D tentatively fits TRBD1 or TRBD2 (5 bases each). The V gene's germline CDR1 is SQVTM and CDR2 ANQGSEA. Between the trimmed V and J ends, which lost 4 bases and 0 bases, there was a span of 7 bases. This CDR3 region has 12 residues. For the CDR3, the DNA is TGCAGCGTTGGGGGGAACTCCTACGAGCAGTACTTC. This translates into CSVGGNSYEQYF.

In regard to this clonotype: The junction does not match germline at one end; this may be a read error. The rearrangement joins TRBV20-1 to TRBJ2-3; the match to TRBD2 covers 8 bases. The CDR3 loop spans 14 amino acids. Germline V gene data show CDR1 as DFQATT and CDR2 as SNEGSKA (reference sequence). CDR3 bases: TGCAGTGCCCCGGAGACGGCTGGCGGGAGGAGGCAGTACTTT. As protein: CSAPETAGGRRQYF.

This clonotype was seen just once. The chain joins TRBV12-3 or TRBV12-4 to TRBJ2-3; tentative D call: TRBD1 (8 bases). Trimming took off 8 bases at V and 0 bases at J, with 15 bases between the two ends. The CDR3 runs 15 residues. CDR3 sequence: CASGEGQASTDTQYF. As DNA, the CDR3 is TGTGCCAGCGGGGAGGGACAGGCGAGCACAGATACGCAGTATTTT.

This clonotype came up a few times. CDR3 coding DNA: TGTGCCTGGGCACAATACAGGCCCCCCTACAATGAGCAGTTCTTC. This translates into CAWAQYRPPYNEQFF. The V gene is TRBV30, the J gene TRBJ2-1, with D maybe TRBD1 (5 bases). Germline V CDR1 and CDR2: GTSNPN, SVGIG (reference sequence). CDR3 length: 15 amino acids. The V end was cut by 5 bases, the J end by 2 bases, with 16 bases between.

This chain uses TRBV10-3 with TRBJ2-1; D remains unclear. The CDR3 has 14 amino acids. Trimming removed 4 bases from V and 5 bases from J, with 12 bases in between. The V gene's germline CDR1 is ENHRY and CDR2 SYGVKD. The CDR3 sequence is CAISAGNQHNEQFF. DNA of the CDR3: TGTGCCATCAGTGCAGGAAACCAGCACAATGAGCAGTTCTTC.

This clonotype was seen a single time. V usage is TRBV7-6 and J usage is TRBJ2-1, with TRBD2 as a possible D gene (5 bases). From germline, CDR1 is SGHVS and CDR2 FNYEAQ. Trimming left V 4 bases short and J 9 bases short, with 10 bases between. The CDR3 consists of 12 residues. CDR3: CASSWSGGEQFF. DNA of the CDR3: TGTGCCAGCAGCTGGTCTGGAGGTGAGCAGTTCTTC.

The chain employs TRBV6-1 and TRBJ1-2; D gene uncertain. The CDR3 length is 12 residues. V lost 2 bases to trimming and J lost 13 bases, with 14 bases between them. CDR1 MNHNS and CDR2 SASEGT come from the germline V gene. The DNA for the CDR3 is TGTGCCAGCAGTGAATGGGGAGTGGAGTCCACCTTC. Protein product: CASSEWGVESTF.

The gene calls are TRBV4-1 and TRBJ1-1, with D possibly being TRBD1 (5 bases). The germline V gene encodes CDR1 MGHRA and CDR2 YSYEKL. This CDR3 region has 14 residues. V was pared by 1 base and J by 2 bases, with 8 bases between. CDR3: CASSQGTPNTEAFF. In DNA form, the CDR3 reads TGCGCCAGCAGCCAAGGGACACCAAACACTGAAGCTTTCTTT.

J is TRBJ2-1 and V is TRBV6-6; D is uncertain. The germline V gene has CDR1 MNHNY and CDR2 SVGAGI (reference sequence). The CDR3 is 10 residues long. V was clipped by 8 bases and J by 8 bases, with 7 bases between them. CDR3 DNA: TGTGCCAGCTACCGCGATGAGCAGTTCTTC. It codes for CASYRDEQFF.